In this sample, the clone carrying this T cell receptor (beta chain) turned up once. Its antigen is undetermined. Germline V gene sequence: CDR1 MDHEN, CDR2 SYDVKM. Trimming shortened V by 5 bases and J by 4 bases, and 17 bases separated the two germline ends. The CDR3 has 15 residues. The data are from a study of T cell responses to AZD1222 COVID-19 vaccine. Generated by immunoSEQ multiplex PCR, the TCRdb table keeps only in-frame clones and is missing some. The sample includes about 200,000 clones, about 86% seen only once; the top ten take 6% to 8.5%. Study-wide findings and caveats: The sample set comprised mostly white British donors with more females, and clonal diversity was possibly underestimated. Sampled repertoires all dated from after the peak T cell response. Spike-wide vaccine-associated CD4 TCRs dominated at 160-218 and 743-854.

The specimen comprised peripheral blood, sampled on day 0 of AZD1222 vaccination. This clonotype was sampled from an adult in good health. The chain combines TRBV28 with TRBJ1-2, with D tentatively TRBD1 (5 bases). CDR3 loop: CASSPQRVGGYGYTF. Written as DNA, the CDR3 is TGTGCCAGCAGTCCACAGAGGGTCGGGGGCTATGGCTACACCTTC.